The sequence of this T cell receptor beta chain was determined in a study of somatic mutations in cytotoxic T cells in rheumatoid arthritis. Study at large: Prior to any treatment and right after diagnosis, patient blood (around 28 ml EDTA) was drawn.

This clone rates as medium-sized. Original methodology: The authors rarely found patient CD8+ clones larger than 1% matching published virus-specific TCRB sequences. TCRdb keeps only in-frame clones here, not all; method: immunoSEQ multiplex PCR. D and trimming were read from the DNA, whereas the V and J calls and clone size are those reported in that table. The sample has around 19,000 clones; 65% to 70% are singletons. The CDR3 consists of 14 residues. Germline trimming cut 9 bases from V and 1 base from J; bases unmatched to any gene: 4. CDR1 and CDR2 from the germline V gene are SNHLY and FYNNEI. V and J are TRBV2 and TRBJ2-1; 9 bases fit TRBD2. The sample consisted of CD8+ T cells sorted from blood. The receptor comes from an adult with rheumatoid arthritis. The CDR3 nucleotides are TGTGCCAGTGGGGCGGGGGGGTCCTACAATGAGCAGTTCTTC. It specifies CASGAGGSYNEQFF.